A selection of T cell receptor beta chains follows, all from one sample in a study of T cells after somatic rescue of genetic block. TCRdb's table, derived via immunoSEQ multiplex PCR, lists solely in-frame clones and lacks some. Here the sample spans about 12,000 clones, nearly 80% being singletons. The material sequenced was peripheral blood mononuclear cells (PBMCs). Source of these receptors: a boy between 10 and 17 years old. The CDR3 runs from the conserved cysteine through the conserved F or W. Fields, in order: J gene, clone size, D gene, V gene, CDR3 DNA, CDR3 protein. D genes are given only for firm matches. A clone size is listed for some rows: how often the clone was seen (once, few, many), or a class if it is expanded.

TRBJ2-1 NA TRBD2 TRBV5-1 TGCGCCAGCAGACTAGCGTTCAGCTCCTACAATGAGCAGTTCTTC CASRLAFSSYNEQFF
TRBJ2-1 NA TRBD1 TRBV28 TGTGCCAGCAGTAGACCGGGACAGGGTTCCTACAATGAGCAGTTCTTC CASSRPGQGSYNEQFF
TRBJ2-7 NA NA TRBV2 TGTGCCAGCAGTCCCCGGCCAAACGAGCAGTACTTC CASSPRPNEQYF
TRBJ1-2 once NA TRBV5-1 TGCGCCAGCACGGAGGGGCTCTATGGCTACACCTTC CASTEGLYGYTF
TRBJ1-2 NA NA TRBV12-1 TGTGCCAGCAGCGGAGGGGGGGTAAACTATGGCTACACCTTC CASSGGGVNYGYTF
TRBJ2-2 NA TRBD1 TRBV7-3 TGTGCCAGCAGCTCGTCGGACAGGCGAGCTGGGGAGCTGTTTTTT CASSSSDRRAGELFF
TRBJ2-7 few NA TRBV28 TGTGCCAGCAGATCCGCCAGGGGCTTGTACTACGAGCAGTACTTC CASRSARGLYYEQYF
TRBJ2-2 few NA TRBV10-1 TGCGCCAGCAGTGAGCCCCGTGGGGGCGGATCCGGGGAGCTGTTTTTT CASSEPRGGGSGELFF
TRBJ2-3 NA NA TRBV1 TGCACCAGCAGCCAAGATCAAGGACTAGCGGCGATGTGCACAGATACGCAGTATTTT CTSSQDQGLAAMCTDTQYF
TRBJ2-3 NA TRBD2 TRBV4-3 TGCGCCAGCAGCCAAATACTAGCGGACATAACCGAAAGGATCACAGATACGCAGTATTTT CASSQILADITERITDTQYF
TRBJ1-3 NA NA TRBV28 TGTGCCAGCAGTTTGAATGGCTCGCCCGTCGGAAACACCATATATTTT CASSLNGSPVGNTIYF
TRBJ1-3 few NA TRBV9 TGTGCCAGCAGCGTAACCGTTCAAGCCAGAGCTGGAAACACCATATATTTT CASSVTVQARAGNTIYF
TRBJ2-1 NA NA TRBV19 TGTGCCAGTAGTATTGGCAGGTCCTCCTACAATGAGCAGTTCTTC CASSIGRSSYNEQFF
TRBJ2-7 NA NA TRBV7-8 TGTGCCAGCAGCTTTGTTGGCTCCTACGAGCAGTACTTC CASSFVGSYEQYF
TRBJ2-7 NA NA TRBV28 TGTGCCAGCATTGCGGGACGCCCAAACCTGGAGCAGTACTTC CASIAGRPNLEQYF
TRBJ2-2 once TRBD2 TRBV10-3 TGTGCCATCAGGGGACTAGCGGACACCGGGGAGCTGTTTTTT CAIRGLADTGELFF
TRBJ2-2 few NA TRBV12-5 TGTGCTAGTGGTTTGGTAGCCCTCAACACCGGGGAGCTGTTTTTT CASGLVALNTGELFF
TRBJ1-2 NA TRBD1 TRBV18 TGTGCCAGCTCACCTCAGGGGGAAGGAGGCTACACCTTC CASSPQGEGGYTF
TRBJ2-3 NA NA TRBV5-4 TGTGCCAGCAGCTTGGGGTCGGCAGATACGCAGTATTTT CASSLGSADTQYF
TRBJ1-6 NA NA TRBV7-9 TGTGCCAGCGGTCAGCTCAATTCACCCCTCCACTTT CASGQLNSPLHF
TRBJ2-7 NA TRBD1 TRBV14 TGTGCCAGCAGCCTCCGACAGGGACGGTCCTACGAGCGGTACTTC CASSLRQGRSYERYF
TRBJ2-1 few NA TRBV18 TGTGCCAGCTCACCGGGAGGGGGGACCTACAATGAGCAGTTCTTC CASSPGGGTYNEQFF
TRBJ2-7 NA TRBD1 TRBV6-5 TGTGCCAGCAGTTCTCGACAGGGGCCCCTCGAGCAGTACTTC CASSSRQGPLEQYF
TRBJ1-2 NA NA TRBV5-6 TGTGCCAGCAGCCAAATAGACTATGGCTACACCTTC CASSQIDYGYTF
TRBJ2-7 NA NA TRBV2 TGTGCCAGCAACACAGGTCGACATGGTGACGAGCAGTACTTC CASNTGRHGDEQYF
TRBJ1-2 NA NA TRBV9 TGTGCCAGCAGCTCGGGACCCTCAGGCTATGGCTACACCTTC CASSSGPSGYGYTF
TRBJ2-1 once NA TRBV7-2 TGTGCCAGCAGCTTAGCCGAGGGACTCAAGCAGTTCTTC CASSLAEGLKQFF
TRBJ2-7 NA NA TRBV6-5 TGTGCCAGCAGTAGGTTCGGGAGAGACGAGCAGTACTTC CASSRFGRDEQYF
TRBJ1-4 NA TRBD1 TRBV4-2 TGTGCCAGCAGCCAAGATACACAGGGGATTAATGAAAAACTGTTTTTT CASSQDTQGINEKLFF
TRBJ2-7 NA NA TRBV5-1 TGCGCCAGCAGCTTATTGATACAGGGTAAGGGAGCCTACGAGCAGTACTTC CASSLLIQGKGAYEQYF
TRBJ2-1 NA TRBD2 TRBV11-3 TGTGCCAGCAGCTCGGGGGACTACTCCTACAATGAGCAGTTCTTC CASSSGDYSYNEQFF
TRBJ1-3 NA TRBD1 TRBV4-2 TGTGCCAGCAGCCCCCCTGCACAGGGGCGCTCTGGAAACACCATATATTTT CASSPPAQGRSGNTIYF
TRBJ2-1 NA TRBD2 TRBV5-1 TGCGCCAGCAGCTTGGGGACTAGCGGGCAGGGGCAGTTCTTC CASSLGTSGQGQFF
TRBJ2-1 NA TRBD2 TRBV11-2 TGTGCCAGCAGCTTACGGTTTCGGGGGGGTTCTTACTCCTACAATGAGCAGTTCTTC CASSLRFRGGSYSYNEQFF
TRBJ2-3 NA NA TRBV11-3 TGTGCCAGCAGCTTGAGGACGGGTAGCACAGATACGCAGTATTTT CASSLRTGSTDTQYF
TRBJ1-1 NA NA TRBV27 TGTGCCAGCAGTTTAATCCGGAACACTGAAGCTTTCTTT CASSLIRNTEAFF
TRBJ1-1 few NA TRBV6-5 TGTGCCAGCAGTTACGGGGGGAAAGCCACTGAAGCTTTCTTT CASSYGGKATEAFF
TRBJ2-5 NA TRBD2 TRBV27 TGTGCCAGCAGTCCTGGACTAGCGGGACTCCTGGAGACCCAGTACTTC CASSPGLAGLLETQYF
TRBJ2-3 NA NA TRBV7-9 TGTGCCAGCAGTCCAGTCGGGTCCGGGGCGCAGTATTTT CASSPVGSGAQYF
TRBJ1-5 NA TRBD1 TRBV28 TGTGCCAGCGGAGGGACAGGGGCCCAGCCCCAGCATTTT CASGGTGAQPQHF
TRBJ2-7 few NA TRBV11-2 TGTGCCAGCAGCTTATTGTACGAGCAGTACTTC CASSLLYEQYF
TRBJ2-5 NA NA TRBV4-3 TGCGCCAGCAGCCAAGATCGAACCCAGTACTTC CASSQDRTQYF
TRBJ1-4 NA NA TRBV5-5 TGTGCCAGCAGCTTGCCCCCACTCCCATGGGATGAAAAACTGTTTTTT CASSLPPLPWDEKLFF
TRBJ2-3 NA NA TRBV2 TGTGCCAGCAGCGGGGGCCTAGAGAGCACAGATACGCAGTATTTT CASSGGLESTDTQYF
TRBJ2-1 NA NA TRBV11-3 TGTGCCAGCAGTTCTCACTCTAGCTCCTACAATGAGCAGTTCTTC CASSSHSSSYNEQFF
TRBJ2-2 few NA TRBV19 TGTGCCAGTAGGAAACAGGGAGGCACCGGGGAGCTGTTTTTT CASRKQGGTGELFF
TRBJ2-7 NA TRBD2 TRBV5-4 TGTGCCAGCAGGGGGGGAGCGGGAGATTACGAGCAGTACTTC CASRGGAGDYEQYF
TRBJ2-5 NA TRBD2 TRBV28 TGTGCCAGCGAAAGACTAGCGGGGAAAGAGACCCAGTACTTC CASERLAGKETQYF
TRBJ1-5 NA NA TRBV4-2 TGTGCCAGCAGCCAAGAGAGACGGAGCAATCAGCCCCAGCATTTT CASSQERRSNQPQHF
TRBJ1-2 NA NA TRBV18 TGTGCCAGCTCGTCGTACAGGGTCAACTATGGCTACACCTTC CASSSYRVNYGYTF
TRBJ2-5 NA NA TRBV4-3 TGCGCCAGCAGCCTTTCCCGAGGGGACCAAGAGACCCAGTACTTC CASSLSRGDQETQYF
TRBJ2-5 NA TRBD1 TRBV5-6 TGTGCCAGCAGCTCCTCAGGGGGCTTTAAGACCCAGTACTTC CASSSSGGFKTQYF
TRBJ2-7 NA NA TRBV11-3 TGTGCCAGCAGTCCGCGGGACGGAACCTACGAGCAGTACTTC CASSPRDGTYEQYF
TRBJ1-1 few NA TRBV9 TGTGCCAGCAGCCGGGAGCTTTTGGGGGACGGCGAAGCTTTCTTT CASSRELLGDGEAFF
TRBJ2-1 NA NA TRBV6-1 TGTGCCAGTTTCGCAGGGATATTTCGGAATGAGCAGTTCTTC CASFAGIFRNEQFF
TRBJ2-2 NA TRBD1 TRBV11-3 TGTGCCACTAGACAGGGAGACACCGGGGAGCTGTTTTTT CATRQGDTGELFF
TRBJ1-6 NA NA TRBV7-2 TGTGCCAGCAGCATCGACAGGAAAATACCCCTCCACTTT CASSIDRKIPLHF
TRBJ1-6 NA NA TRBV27 TGTGCCAGCAGTTCGAGGAGTAGGAGCTCCTATAATTCACCCCTCCACTTT CASSSRSRSSYNSPLHF
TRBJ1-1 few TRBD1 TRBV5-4 TGTGCCAGCAGCTTGGAACAGGGGACTGAAGCTTTCTTT CASSLEQGTEAFF